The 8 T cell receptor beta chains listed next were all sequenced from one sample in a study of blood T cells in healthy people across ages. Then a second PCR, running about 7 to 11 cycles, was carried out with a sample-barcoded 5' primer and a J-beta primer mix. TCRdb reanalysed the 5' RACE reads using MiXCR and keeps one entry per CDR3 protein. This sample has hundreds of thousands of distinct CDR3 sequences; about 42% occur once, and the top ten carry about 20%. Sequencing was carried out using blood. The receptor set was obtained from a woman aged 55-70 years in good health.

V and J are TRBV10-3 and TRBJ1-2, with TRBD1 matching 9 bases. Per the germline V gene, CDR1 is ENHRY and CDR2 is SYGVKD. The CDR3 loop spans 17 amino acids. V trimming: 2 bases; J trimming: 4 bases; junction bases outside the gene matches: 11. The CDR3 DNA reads TGTGCCATCAGTGAGCCCCACCGGGACAGGGCTATCTATGGCTACACCTTC. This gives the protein CAISEPHRDRAIYGYTF.

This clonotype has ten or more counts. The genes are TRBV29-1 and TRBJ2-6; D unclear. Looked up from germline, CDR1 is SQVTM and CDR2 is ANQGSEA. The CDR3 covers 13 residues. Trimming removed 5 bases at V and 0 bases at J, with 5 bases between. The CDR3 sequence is CSVHLSGANVLTF. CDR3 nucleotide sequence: TGCAGCGTTCATCTCTCTGGGGCCAACGTCCTGACTTTC.

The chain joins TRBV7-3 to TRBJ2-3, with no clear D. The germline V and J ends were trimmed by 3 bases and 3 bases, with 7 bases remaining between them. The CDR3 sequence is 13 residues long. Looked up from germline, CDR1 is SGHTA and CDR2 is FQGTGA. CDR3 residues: CASSFTLTDTQYF. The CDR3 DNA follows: TGTGCCAGCAGCTTCACACTGACAGATACGCAGTATTTT.

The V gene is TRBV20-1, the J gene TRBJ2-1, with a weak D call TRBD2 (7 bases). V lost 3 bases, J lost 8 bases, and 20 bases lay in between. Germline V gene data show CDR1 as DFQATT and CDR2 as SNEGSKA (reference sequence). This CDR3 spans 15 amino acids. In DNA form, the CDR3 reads TGCAGTGCTAGCCCGGGGGGCGGGAAAGTCGATGAGCAGTTCTTC. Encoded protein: CSASPGGGKVDEQFF.

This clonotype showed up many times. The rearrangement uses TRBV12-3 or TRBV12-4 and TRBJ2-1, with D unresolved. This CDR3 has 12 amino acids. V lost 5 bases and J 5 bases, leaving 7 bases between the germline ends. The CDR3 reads CASSLSHNEQFF. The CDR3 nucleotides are TGTGCCAGCAGTCTCAGCCACAATGAGCAGTTCTTC.

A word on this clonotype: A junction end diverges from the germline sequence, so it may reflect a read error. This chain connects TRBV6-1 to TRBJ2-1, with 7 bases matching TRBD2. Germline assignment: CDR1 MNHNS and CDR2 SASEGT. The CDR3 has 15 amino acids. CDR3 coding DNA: TGTGCAACCAGCGGGGAGGCGGGGTCCTACAATGAGCAGTTCTTT. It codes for CATSGEAGSYNEQFF.

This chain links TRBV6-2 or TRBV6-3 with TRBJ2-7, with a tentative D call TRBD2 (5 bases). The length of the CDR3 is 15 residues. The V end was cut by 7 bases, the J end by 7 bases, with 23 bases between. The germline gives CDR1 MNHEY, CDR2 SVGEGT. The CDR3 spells CASTGSPSSYNEQYF. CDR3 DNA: TGTGCCAGCACGGGGAGCCCGAGCTCCTACAATGAGCAGTACTTC.

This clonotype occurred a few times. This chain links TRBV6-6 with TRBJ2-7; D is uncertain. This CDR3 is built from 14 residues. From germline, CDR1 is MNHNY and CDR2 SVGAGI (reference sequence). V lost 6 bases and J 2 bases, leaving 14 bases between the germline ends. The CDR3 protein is CASSQDAGAYEQYF. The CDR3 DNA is TGTGCCAGCAGCCAGGACGCTGGGGCCTACGAGCAGTACTTC.